The next 28 T cell receptor beta chains were all read from a single sample in a study of Ad26.COV2.S vaccination and SARS-CoV-2 variants. Produced via immunoSEQ multiplex PCR; TCRdb's table is partial and in-frame only. The sample comprises around 170,000 clones, roughly 87% of which are singletons, and 5.5% to 6% rests with the top ten. Sequencing used peripheral blood, obtained after recovery from COVID-19. The receptors were gathered from a human donor who had recovered from COVID-19.

The genes are TRBV20-1 and TRBJ2-7; D tentatively reads TRBD1 or TRBD2 (5 bases each). Germline V gene sequence: CDR1 DFQATT, CDR2 SNEGSKA (reference sequence). The germline V and J ends were trimmed by 3 bases and 1 base, with 13 bases remaining between them. The CDR3 runs to 14 residues. The CDR3 region is CSASSMGPSYEQYF. CDR3 in DNA: TGCAGTGCTAGTTCAATGGGACCGTCCTACGAGCAGTACTTC.

V gene TRBV5-6 combines with J gene TRBJ1-5, with no clear D. There are 13 residues in the CDR3. From germline, CDR1 is SGHDT and CDR2 YYEEEE. V lost 2 bases, J lost 2 bases, and 5 bases lay in between. The CDR3 is CASSLKGNQPQHF. In DNA, the CDR3 is TGTGCCAGCAGCTTAAAGGGCAATCAGCCCCAGCATTTT.

The chain employs TRBV5-1 and TRBJ2-1, with D uncertain. This CDR3 comprises 13 residues. With 0 bases removed from V and 3 bases from J, the gap between germline ends came to 4 bases. CDR1 is SGHRS and CDR2 is YFSETQ in the germline V gene. The CDR3 coding sequence is TGCGCCAGCAGCTTGGATGACTACAATGAGCAGTTCTTC. Residues: CASSLDDYNEQFF.

The chain couples TRBV10-3 to TRBJ2-1, with 9 positions matching TRBD1. After removal of 3 bases from V and 2 bases from J, the junction contained 5 bases not matched to a gene. Looked up from germline, CDR1 is ENHRY and CDR2 is SYGVKD. The CDR3 contains 16 residues. Here the CDR3 DNA reads TGTGCCATCAGTGACCCGACAGGGGGGACCTACAATGAGCAGTTCTTC. Amino acid sequence: CAISDPTGGTYNEQFF.

This clone occurred once. V gene TRBV16 combines with J gene TRBJ1-5; the D is unclear. In germline, CDR1 is KGHSY, CDR2 FQNENV. This CDR3 spans 15 amino acids. Trimming stripped 1 base from V and 1 base from J, with 8 bases between. The CDR3 bases are TGTGCCAGCAGCCAATTTATAGGGAGCAATCAGCCCCAGCATTTT. It yields the protein CASSQFIGSNQPQHF.

The chain is built from TRBV15 and TRBJ2-6; no clear D. This CDR3 spans 16 amino acids. Germline CDR1 reads LNHNV; CDR2 reads YYDKDF (reference sequence). Trimming cost V 1 base and J 0 bases, with 7 bases left between them. The CDR3 sequence: CATSRVDHSGANVLTF. CDR3 in DNA: TGTGCCACCAGCAGAGTGGACCACTCTGGGGCCAACGTCCTGACTTTC.

This chain connects TRBV5-1 to TRBJ2-3, with 9 bases matching TRBD2. CDR1 is SGHRS and CDR2 is YFSETQ in the germline V gene. J gave up 4 bases and V 3 bases, and 6 bases lay outside the gene matches. The CDR3 runs to 15 residues. This chain's CDR3 is CASSSIAGVADTQYF. In DNA form, the CDR3 reads TGCGCCAGCAGCTCCATAGCGGGGGTAGCAGATACGCAGTATTTT.

The chain recombines TRBV5-1 with TRBJ2-1; 9 nucleotides agree with TRBD2. V lost 4 bases and J lost 6; bases outside the gene matches: 5. The germline V gene has CDR1 SGHRS and CDR2 YFSETQ. The CDR3 covers 14 residues. The CDR3 reads CASSRSGSGNEQFF. In nucleotides, the CDR3 is TGCGCCAGCAGCCGTAGCGGGAGCGGCAATGAGCAGTTCTTC. Drawing the rest from reference TRBV5-1 and TRBJ2-1, the complete variable domain is KAGVTQTPRYLIKTRGQQVTLSCSPISGHRSVSWYQQTPGQGLQFLFEYFSETQRNKGNFPGRFSGRQFSNSRSEMNVSTLELGDSALYLCASSRSGSGNEQFFGPGTRLTVL.

The genes are TRBV9 and TRBJ1-6; 11 bases are a match to TRBD1. J gave up 9 bases and V 2 bases, and 1 base lay outside the gene matches. This CDR3 spans 14 amino acids. Germline V gene sequence: CDR1 SGDLS, CDR2 YYNGEE. The CDR3 here is CASSVGTGGSPLHF. The DNA of the CDR3 is TGTGCCAGCAGCGTTGGGACAGGGGGTTCACCCCTCCACTTT.

V and J are TRBV7-2 and TRBJ2-1; 7 bases match TRBD2. The V and J ends lost 7 bases and 2 bases, in that order; junction bases with no gene match: 11. The CDR3 has 16 amino acids. CDR1 is SGHTA and CDR2 is FQGNSA in the germline V gene. This CDR3 reads CASIPKRGSPYNEQFF. The CDR3 DNA follows: TGTGCCAGCATCCCCAAGCGGGGATCTCCCTACAATGAGCAGTTCTTC.

The chain couples TRBV19 to TRBJ1-2; maybe TRBD1 (5 bases). V shed 1 base and J shed 4 bases, with 10 bases lying between them. Germline CDR1 LNHDA, CDR2 SQIVND (reference sequence). This CDR3 comprises 14 residues. The CDR3 coding sequence is TGTGCCAGTAGTATAGTCCCAGGGCGCTATGGCTACACCTTC. Protein product: CASSIVPGRYGYTF.

Turning to this clone: Other DNA sequences of this sample code for an identical CDR3. This chain connects TRBV12-3 or TRBV12-4 to TRBJ1-2; TRBD1 might be the D (6 bases). The CDR3 totals 13 residues. V lost 5 bases and J lost 1, with 8 bases in between. The CDR3 protein is CASSRTDNYGYTF. The CDR3 DNA reads as TGTGCCAGCAGTCGGACAGATAACTATGGCTACACCTTC.

In DNA, the CDR3 is TGTGCCAGCAGTGACGAGGTGAACACTGAAGCTTTCTTT. Translating gives CASSDEVNTEAFF. The rearrangement uses TRBV6-4 and TRBJ1-1; D remains unclear. The CDR3 extends over 13 amino acids. Trimming shortened V by 2 bases and J by 0 bases, and 4 bases separated the two germline ends. Per the germline V gene, CDR1 is MRHNA and CDR2 is SNTAGT.

The rearrangement uses TRBV6-6 and TRBJ2-1, with D unresolved. Germline V CDR1 and CDR2: MNHNY, SVGAGI (reference sequence). The CDR3 is 16 residues long. Trimming shortened V by 6 bases and J by 8 bases, and 23 bases separated the two germline ends. CDR3 residues: CASRSLSIGPRDEQFF. CDR3 nucleotide sequence: TGTGCCAGCAGGTCCCTTTCTATCGGGCCTAGAGATGAGCAGTTCTTC.

This chain joins TRBV6-6 and TRBJ2-3, with 11 bases lining up with TRBD2. J was trimmed by 0 bases and V by 5 bases; bases with no gene match: 10. In germline, CDR1 is MNHNY, CDR2 SVGAGI (reference sequence). The CDR3 consists of 18 residues. The DNA for the CDR3 is TGTGCCAGCAGTCCTCTAGCGGGGGGTGGTTATAGCACAGATACGCAGTATTTT. Its translation: CASSPLAGGGYSTDTQYF.

V is TRBV6-7 and J is TRBJ1-3; weak D call: TRBD1 (5 bases). TRBV6-7 is placed among ORFs of uncertain function. This CDR3 spans 19 amino acids. V gave up 5 bases and J gave up 2 bases, with 25 bases separating them. The CDR3 loop is CASSEEGREIYPAGNTIYF. The DNA for the CDR3 is TGTGCCAGCAGTGAGGAGGGCAGGGAAATTTATCCGGCTGGAAACACCATATATTTT.

V is TRBV7-6 and J is TRBJ2-2, with TRBD2 matching over 7 bases. CDR1 and CDR2 from the germline V gene are SGHVS and FNYEAQ. With V trimmed by 5 bases and J by 1 base, 7 bases remained unmatched. The length of the CDR3 is 16 residues. The CDR3: CASSPMGGENTGELFF. DNA for the CDR3: TGTGCCAGCAGCCCTATGGGAGGGGAGAACACCGGGGAGCTGTTTTTT.

The rearrangement uses TRBV5-1 and TRBJ1-6; D is possibly TRBD1 (5 bases). The CDR3 runs to 15 residues. Trimming took off 7 bases at V and 0 bases at J, with 11 bases between the two ends. Germline V lookup: CDR1 SGHRS, CDR2 YFSETQ. CDR3 coding DNA: TGCGCCAGCGGGACTGAGAGCTCCTATAATTCACCCCTCCACTTT. Its translation: CASGTESSYNSPLHF.

The V and J genes are TRBV28 and TRBJ2-7; 8 nucleotides match TRBD1. The junction had 10 bases not matched to a gene; V was cut back by 5 bases and J by 4 bases. This CDR3 spans 15 amino acids. The V gene's germline CDR1 is MDHEN and CDR2 SYDVKM. The CDR3 coding sequence is TGTGCCAGCAGTCTCCCGGACAGGGAGAAATACGAGCAGTACTTC. This sequence encodes CASSLPDREKYEQYF.

The genes are TRBV3-1 (or the pseudogene TRBV3-2) and TRBJ1-6; 7 bases line up with TRBD1. V shed 4 bases, J shed 8 bases, and the junction held 5 bases outside the gene matches. Germline V lookup: CDR1 LGHDT, CDR2 YNNKEL (reference sequence). The CDR3 runs 14 residues. The DNA of the CDR3 is TGTGCCAGCAGCCCGCGACAGGGTGATTCACCCCTCCACTTT. Residues: CASSPRQGDSPLHF.

The chain uses TRBV5-1 and TRBJ2-7, with a possible D match to TRBD2 (6 bases). The CDR3 runs to 14 residues. With 5 bases removed from V and 2 bases from J, the gap between germline ends came to 14 bases. CDR1 and CDR2 from the germline V gene are SGHRS and YFSETQ. CDR3 in DNA: TGCGCCAGCAGTCCGCGGGACGGACCCTACGAGCAGTACTTC. Translating gives CASSPRDGPYEQYF.

This chain uses TRBV6-1 with TRBJ1-5, with D perhaps TRBD1 (6 bases). Germline V gives CDR1 MNHNS, CDR2 SASEGT. The germline V and J ends were trimmed by 2 bases and 0 bases, with 8 bases remaining between them. The CDR3 has 15 amino acids. The CDR3 DNA is TGTGCCAGCAGTGAATGGGGGGCTAGCAATCAGCCCCAGCATTTT. As protein: CASSEWGASNQPQHF.

The chain is built from TRBV11-2 and TRBJ2-1; the D is unclear. Germline V gene lookup returns CDR1 SGHAT and CDR2 FQNNGV. The CDR3 is 9 residues long. V dropped 5 bases and J dropped 13 bases, with 6 bases sitting between them. The CDR3 spells CASSPTQFF. As DNA, the CDR3 is TGTGCCAGCAGCCCTACCCAGTTCTTC.

V gene TRBV11-2 combines with J gene TRBJ2-1; TRBD2 matches at 7 bases. J lost 2 bases, V lost 4 bases, and 14 bases had no gene match. The length of the CDR3 is 18 residues. Per the germline V gene, CDR1 is SGHAT and CDR2 is FQNNGV. The CDR3 loop is CASSSYVERGITYNEQFF. As DNA, the CDR3 is TGTGCCAGCAGCTCTTACGTGGAGCGGGGCATAACCTACAATGAGCAGTTCTTC.

This clone was seen just once. This chain uses TRBV28 with TRBJ1-4; D perhaps matches TRBD1 (5 bases). The ends were cut back, 2 bases at V and 7 bases at J, with 8 bases in the middle. The CDR3 length is 13 residues. Germline V lookup: CDR1 MDHEN, CDR2 SYDVKM. CDR3 in amino acids: CASSLGQLEKLFF. CDR3 nucleotide sequence: TGTGCCAGCAGTTTAGGACAACTTGAAAAACTGTTTTTT.

This rearrangement joins TRBV7-8 to TRBJ2-7, with 7 positions matching TRBD2. Per germline, CDR1 SGHVS and CDR2 FQNEAQ. The CDR3 has 16 amino acids. Trimming at V came to 6 bases and at J to 2 bases, leaving 13 bases not matched to a gene. CDR3 DNA sequence: TGTGCCAGCAGAGATGTTGGAGCGGGACGGGCCTACGAGCAGTACTTC. Protein sequence: CASRDVGAGRAYEQYF. The complete variable domain, with remaining parts taken from reference TRBV7-8 and TRBJ2-7, reads GAGVSQSPRYKVAKRGQDVALRCDPISGHVSLFWYQQALGQGPEFLTYFQNEAQLDKSGLPSDRFFAERPEGSVSTLKIQRTQQEDSAVYLCASRDVGAGRAYEQYFGPGTRLTVT.

The chain carries TRBV5-1 and TRBJ2-7; D unclear. CDR1 is SGHRS, CDR2 YFSETQ, per germline. Trimming took 1 base from V and 3 from J, leaving 11 bases between them. The CDR3 totals 14 residues. CDR3 amino acids: CASSLSYGFYEQYF. The CDR3 nucleotides read TGCGCCAGCAGCTTGAGTTATGGGTTCTACGAGCAGTACTTC.

This sequence joins TRBV4-1 and TRBJ2-3; D is perhaps TRBD2 (6 bases). This CDR3 is 14 amino acids long. Germline lookup yields CDR1 MGHRA and CDR2 YSYEKL. The V and J ends lost 6 bases and 5 bases respectively, with 15 bases between them. CDR3 sequence (DNA): TGCGCCAGCAGAGCAGGCGGGATAATAGATACGCAGTATTTT. Translation: CASRAGGIIDTQYF.